This record looks at one T cell receptor beta chain sequence and its context. The CDR3 end lies 3 residues beyond the end of the read and is filled in from the germline J gene. This CDR3 comprises 15 residues. CDR1 is DFQATT and CDR2 is SNEGSKA in the germline V gene (reference sequence). Trimming took off 0 bases at V and 0 bases at J, with 10 bases between the two ends. This sample was taken from a study of T cells in women clearing cervical HPV infection. In the study overall: Cases: HPV16-related CIN3 or worse on histology, a couple of invasive cancers. Case blood drawn at lesion detection; control blood after infection cleared. HLA type could not be excluded as a confounder.

Here immunoSEQ multiplex PCR was the method, and the copy in TCRdb shows in-frame clones only, minus some. This specimen shows 15,000 to 20,000 clones; the ten leading clones hold about a sixth. This TCR derives from a woman between 18 and 75 years old with a cervical HPV16 infection that either progressed to CIN3+ or cleared (not recorded which). This chain links TRBV20-1 with TRBJ2-3; tentatively, D is TRBD2 (5 bases). Specimen: blood buffy coat. The CDR3 DNA, read in part, is TGCAGTGCTAGAGATGTACAGCGGAGCACAGATACG. Translated: CSARDVQRSTDT. From start to end, the CDR3 is CSARDVQRSTDTQYF.